This TCR beta chain is from a study of read filtering for tumor transcriptome and immune sequencing (dated by TCRdb to about 2020). Describing the broader study: The cohort was composed of approximately 17 male and 11 to 15 female patients, with a mean age of roughly 70 years and an age range of about 40 to 90. Per sample, about 4.05 to 11 million TCR-region mapped reads were obtained with IR-seq, compared with only roughly 80 to 1273 with RNA-seq. After DNase treatment, whole-transcriptome libraries were prepared with the TruSeq RNA Access Library Prep Kit. Using the same bone marrow samples, the study compared TCR repertoires obtained by targeted immune repertoire sequencing with those obtained by bulk whole-transcriptome sequencing. By revised international staging, eight or nine patients were R-ISS I, over 15 were R-ISS II and more than five were R-ISS III. A main aim was a read-filtering strategy for immune repertoire data, specifically whether clonotypes supported by a single read should be removed.

The Immunoverse kit was used to build TCR libraries from around 420 ng RNA, with molecular barcoded adaptors covering alpha/delta and beta/gamma chains. The same RNA used for transcriptome sequencing was used for TCR library preparation. Sequencing of the TCR libraries was done on an Illumina HiSeq 4000 with 2 x 150 cycles. Regarding the original processing steps: MiXCR aligned TCR reads to human V, D, J and C references and assembled the aligned reads into CDR3 clonotypes, with quality filtering and error correction included. Clonotype counts and gene usage diversity were analyzed with the tcR package in R. Raw mapping reads were checked after the RNA-seq reads had been mapped by STAR aligner version 2.5.3a onto the human GRCh37 genome. IR-seq fastq files were randomly downsampled with Seqtk 1.3 to test the effect of sequencing depth on detected clonotypes. Clones were called with MiXCR by TCRdb after fastp trimmed the public reads at Q25, and only in-frame beta chains were retained. For every CDR3 protein sequence, its rows merge into one entry that carries the most common genes and DNA. None of the V and J calls come from the authors' own analysis; TCRdb made them. For this sample there are about 62,000 distinct CDR3 sequences; around a fifth appear just once. Roughly a tenth of the sample is in the top ten clones.

The germline V gene (reference sequence) specifies GTSNPN as CDR1 and SVGIG as CDR2. The CDR3 measures 13 amino acids from cysteine to phenylalanine. Kept here is only the CDR3 DNA, which spans 39 bases and is read in frame from base 1. V is reduced by 0 bases and J by 2 bases, leaving a spacing of 7 bases between them. Overall study results and their limits: IR-seq captured clonotypes at much higher depth and more reliably than RNA-seq, and smaller IR-seq throughput sufficed to identify most shared clonotypes. The sorted CD138-negative fraction was not purified T cells but a mixed bone marrow immune population. Removing single-read clonotypes increased the correlation between IR-seq and RNA-seq shared clonotype proportions. Single-read clonotypes made up roughly 82% of clonotypes but roughly 3.2% of total reads in IR-seq, and under 75% of clonotypes and 44.6% of reads in RNA-seq.

This clonotype occurred a few times. Its antigen is not yet known. There are no base qualities to consult, and no much larger clone falls within one base. Every patient had bone marrow sampled at the time of active disease. Ficoll-Hypaque density gradient centrifugation was used to isolate bone marrow mononuclear cells. Myeloma plasma cells were removed and CD138-negative cells were obtained by negative selection following labeling with CD138 magnetic microbeads on a MACS separator. Flow cytometry on an Attune NxT with CD138 antibodies was used to check the purity of the isolated cells. TRIzol reagent was used to extract total RNA, and a NanoDrop spectrophotometer was used to quantify the extracted RNA. Paired RNA-seq and IR-seq were performed on the CD138-negative bone marrow sample of each patient.

The chain employs TRBV30 and TRBJ2-5, with the D gene call left open. This sequence was found in a donor at least 40 years old with multiple myeloma. The material sequenced was a population of CD138-negative cells sorted from bone marrow. What the cell subset or site label conveys for this sample: bone marrow mononuclear cells depleted of CD138+ plasma/myeloma cells by negative magnetic selection. The nucleotides are TGTGCCTGGAGTGTTGGTACTCAAGAGACCCAGTACTTC. This is translated as CAWSVGTQETQYF.